These T cell receptor beta chains were read from a single sample in a study of OX40 agonist ivuxolimab in advanced cancers. Clones were read by immunoSEQ multiplex PCR, and TCRdb kept only the in-frame ones, dropping some. The repertoire holds about 73,000 clones, with approximately 90% as singletons. This specimen consisted of CD4+ or CD8+ T cells sorted from blood, obtained in a trial of the OX40 agonist ivuxolimab. These receptors all come from an adult with an advanced solid tumor such as melanoma, head and neck, liver or kidney cancer. CDR3s include the opening cysteine and the closing phenylalanine or tryptophan. D genes are given only for firm matches. Expanded clones get a size class; other rows say once, few or many, or leave the size out.

v_call	j_call	clone_size	d_call	cdr3_aa	cdr3_nt
TRBV7-9	TRBJ2-7	once	TRBD1	CASSSGQAPYEQYF	TGTGCCAGCAGTTCGGGACAGGCTCCCTACGAGCAGTACTTC
TRBV9	TRBJ1-5	NA	NA	CASSAGLNQPQHF	TGTGCCAGCAGCGCAGGTCTCAATCAGCCCCAGCATTTT
TRBV7-9	TRBJ2-7	NA	NA	CASSAPGSYEQYF	TGTGCCAGCAGCGCACCGGGCTCCTACGAGCAGTACTTC
TRBV4-1	TRBJ2-5	NA	TRBD2	CASSQELAGGSETQYF	TGCGCCAGCAGCCAGGAACTAGCGGGGGGGTCAGAGACCCAGTACTTC
TRBV19	TRBJ1-1	NA	NA	CASSTDTRSGAFF	TGTGCCAGTAGTACGGACACACGGAGTGGAGCTTTCTTT
TRBV19	TRBJ2-1	once	TRBD2	CASSGGALNEQFF	TGTGCCAGTAGCGGGGGGGCCCTCAATGAGCAGTTCTTC
TRBV11-2	TRBJ1-1	NA	TRBD1	CASSPGDRGTEAFF	TGTGCCAGCAGCCCGGGAGACAGGGGCACTGAAGCTTTCTTT
TRBV6-4	TRBJ2-1	once	NA	CASSDSGTPYNEQFF	TGTGCCAGCAGTGACTCGGGGACACCATACAATGAGCAGTTCTTC
TRBV27	TRBJ2-7	NA	NA	CASSGRGPYDEQYF	TGTGCCAGCAGCGGCAGGGGCCCCTACGACGAGCAGTACTTC
TRBV27	TRBJ2-7	medium-sized	NA	CASSFGQSGEQYF	TGTGCCAGCAGTTTCGGACAAAGTGGCGAGCAGTACTTC
TRBV27	TRBJ2-2	NA	TRBD2	CASSPGLAGVVNTGELFF	TGTGCCAGCAGTCCGGGACTAGCGGGGGTCGTAAACACCGGGGAGCTGTTTTTT
TRBV4-1	TRBJ2-1	NA	NA	CASSQRAGPSYNEQFF	TGCGCCAGCAGCCAACGAGCGGGTCCCTCCTACAATGAGCAGTTCTTC
TRBV16	TRBJ1-3	NA	NA	CASSQNPRLGNTIYF	TGTGCCAGCAGCCAAAACCCTCGGCTTGGAAACACCATATATTTT
TRBV19	TRBJ1-6	NA	NA	CASSLGINSPLHF	TGTGCCAGTAGTCTGGGGATTAATTCACCCCTCCACTTT
TRBV6-4	TRBJ2-1	NA	TRBD2	CASSGTSGGGEQFF	TGTGCCAGCTCCGGGACTAGCGGGGGTGGTGAGCAGTTCTTC
TRBV7-3	TRBJ2-2	NA	NA	CASSHRKNTGELFF	TGTGCCAGCAGCCACAGGAAGAACACCGGGGAGCTGTTTTTT
TRBV11-2	TRBJ2-3	NA	TRBD2	CASSQTSGGADTQYF	TGTGCCAGCAGCCAAACTAGCGGGGGGGCAGATACGCAGTATTTT
TRBV6-6	TRBJ2-7	NA	NA	CASSYSGAENARPF	TGTGCCAGCAGTTACTCGGGGGCCGAGAACGCAAGACCATTC
TRBV6-1	TRBJ1-1	NA	NA	CASREGGETEAFF	TGTGCCAGCAGAGAGGGGGGGGAAACTGAAGCTTTCTTT
TRBV5-1	TRBJ1-1	once	NA	CASSLNVKILADTEAFF	TGCGCCAGCAGCTTGAACGTTAAGATTTTGGCGGACACTGAAGCTTTCTTT